This T cell receptor beta chain appears in the sequencing data of a study of regulatory T cells in long-lasting Graves disease. Overall study findings and caveats: The researchers studied only peripheral blood, not thyroid tissue. Persistent patients shared about 2,800 public clonotypes among themselves. Newly diagnosed patients shared fewer, at around 970.

To note about this clonotype: What it binds is unknown.

The TCR beta library used iRepertoire HTBI primers with Arm-PCR amplification of CDR3. TCRdb re-called the multiplex PCR reads through MiXCR, storing one row per CDR3 protein. Here the sample spans 300,000 to 400,000 distinct CDR3 sequences, roughly 17% being singletons. The time point was: newly diagnosed GD, antithyroid drugs for less than 3 months. RNA isolated from PBMCs was used to make the TCR library. CDR3 length equals 13 residues. The ends were cut back, 3 bases at V and 2 bases at J, with 10 bases in the middle. CDR1 is SQVTM and CDR2 is ANQGSEA in the germline V gene. These same records also appear under a second study, on T cells in Graves' hyperthyroidism and ophthalmopathy.

This rearrangement joins TRBV29-1 to TRBJ2-5, with D tentatively TRBD1 (6 bases). Sequencing was performed on peripheral blood mononuclear cells (PBMCs), taken at new diagnosis, from a patient treated with antithyroid drugs. The receptor's source is a man aged 35 to 55 with Graves disease. The CDR3 spells CSVDQGIQETQYF. The CDR3 coding sequence is TGCAGCGTTGACCAGGGGATACAAGAGACCCAGTACTTC.